This entry describes one T cell receptor beta chain. Its antigen has not been determined. Within one base of it there is no much larger clone, and no base qualities were kept. Participants in the prospective study were aged roughly 18 to 89 years, lived in under 30 United States geographic areas, and enrolled through a virtual design. In the prospective study, participants were assigned to cohorts based on the clinical history participants reported in a screening survey and a study questionnaire. ImmuneRACE Cohort 3 recovered participants were defined by two consecutive negative NP/OP PCR tests, healthcare professional clearance, or symptom resolution. Each participant in the prospective study had whole blood, serum and a nasopharyngeal or oropharyngeal swab collected by mobile phlebotomists. Additional blood draws and questionnaires over an approximately 2-month period could optionally be provided by prospective study participants. Before DNA extraction, prospective study blood samples were shipped either frozen or at room temperature.

The sample comes from a study of blood T cell repertoires in COVID-19 (dated by TCRdb to about 2020). About the investigation overall: Samples from collaborators originated in the United States, Italy and Spain and spanned both the acute and convalescent phases of COVID-19. Nearly every sample came with metadata listing a de-identified subject ID, COVID-19 status, age in years and sex. The dataset comprised deeply sampled blood TCRbeta repertoires from subjects exposed to, actively infected with, or recovered from COVID-19. Samples were obtained from the ongoing ImmuneRACE study (first 160 participants) and from 950 to 1,500 subjects provided by 6 global collaborators. Where available, HLA class I and class II types were obtained from metadata supplied by the sample provider rather than from assay-based typing. The prospective study material was composed of cDNA or gDNA derived from T cells, B-cell-depleted T cells, or PBMCs. The repertoires were released in a freely available public database meant as a resource for research on the immune response to SARS-CoV-2. The paper's findings and limits, for the study overall: Clinical and demographic metadata were provided uncurated, with the amount varying by source and participant.

V drops 4 bases and J drops 0 bases, leaving 19 bases in between. The CDR3 numbers 18 residues from cysteine through phenylalanine. Here the CDR3 DNA is all that survives: 54 bases in frame from base 1. The CDR1 and CDR2 encoded by the germline V gene are SGHRS and YFSETQ. The immunoSEQ Assay, a bias-controlled multiplex PCR, was used to amplify TCRbeta CDR3 regions from genomic DNA. As for the authors' bioinformatics: Within the assay, amplification of reference gene primers was used to estimate how many nucleated cells each sample contained. To quantify the absolute abundance of each unique TCRbeta CDR3 rearrangement, sequence reads were collapsed and filtered. Productive Simpson clonality was computed per sample as the square root of Simpson's diversity index over productive rearrangements. Drawn from immuneACCESS, this table holds only the in-frame rearrangements with V and J called that TCRdb kept. Clones are partly lost; checked studies trace under half to an unresolved V gene and leave the rest unexplained. V and J calls and clone size are given by that table; D and trimming were obtained from the DNA. Within this sample are 280,000 or so clones, with roughly 85% of them counted one time only. Approximately 6% of the sample is taken by the ten largest.

This clonotype originated in a woman in her 40s who had recovered from COVID-19. The sequenced sample was PBMCs or T cells enriched from blood (not recorded which). Recombination joined TRBV5-1 with TRBJ2-2; 6 matching bases give a weak D call of TRBD1. The CDR3 region: CASSLGQYFPPNTGELFF. The DNA sequence is TGCGCCAGCAGCCTCGGACAGTATTTTCCTCCGAACACCGGGGAGCTGTTTTTT. The full variable domain, completed from the reference TRBV5-1 and TRBJ2-2 proteins outside the CDR3, reads KAGVTQTPRYLIKTRGQQVTLSCSPISGHRSVSWYQQTPGQGLQFLFEYFSETQRNKGNFPGRFSGRQFSNSRSEMNVSTLELGDSALYLCASSLGQYFPPNTGELFFGEGSRLTVL.